The entry that follows covers one TCR beta chain sequence. The protocol was immunoSEQ multiplex PCR, while the TCRdb copy is restricted to in-frame clones and leaves out a portion. The sample holds 9,100 or so clones, 60% to 70% seen once. The entry originates in a study of T cells in tumors after PD-1 blockade. The CDR3 loop spans 13 amino acids. Germline loops: CDR1 SGHVS, CDR2 FQNEAQ. V was pared by 6 bases and J by 6 bases, with 12 bases between. The specimen was tumor tissue, collected after anti-PD-1 treatment. The genes are TRBV7-8 and TRBJ1-5; D might be TRBD1 (5 bases). The receptor was isolated from a human donor with basal cell carcinoma. CDR3 protein: CASREQGGQPQHF. The CDR3 coding sequence is TGTGCCAGCAGGGAGCAGGGTGGTCAGCCCCAGCATTTT.